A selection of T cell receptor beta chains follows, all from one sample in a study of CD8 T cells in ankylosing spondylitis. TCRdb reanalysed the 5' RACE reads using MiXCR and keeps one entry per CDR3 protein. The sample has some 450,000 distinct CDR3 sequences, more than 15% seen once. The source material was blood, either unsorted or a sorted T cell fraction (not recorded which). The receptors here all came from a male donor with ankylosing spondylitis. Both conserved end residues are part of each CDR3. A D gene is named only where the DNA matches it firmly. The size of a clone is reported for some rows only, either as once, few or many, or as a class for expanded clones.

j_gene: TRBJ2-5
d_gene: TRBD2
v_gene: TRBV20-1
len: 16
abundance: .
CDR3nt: TGCAGTGCTAGTACTTCCTCGTTAGGGAGGGGAGAGACCCAGTACTTC
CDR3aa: CSASTSSLGRGETQYF

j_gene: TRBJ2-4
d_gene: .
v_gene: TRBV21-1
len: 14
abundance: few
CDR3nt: TGTGCCAGCAGCAAACTGGACAGCAAAAACATTCAGTACTTC
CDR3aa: CASSKLDSKNIQYF

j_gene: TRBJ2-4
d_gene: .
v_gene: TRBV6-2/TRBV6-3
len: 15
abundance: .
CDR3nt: TGTGCCAGCAGCCCCGGTGGCTTGGGCAAAAACATTCAGTACTTC
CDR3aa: CASSPGGLGKNIQYF

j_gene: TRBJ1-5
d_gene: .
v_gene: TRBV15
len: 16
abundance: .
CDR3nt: TGTGCCACCAGCAGAGGTTGGGTACAGTTGCCTCAGCCCCAGCATTTT
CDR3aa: CATSRGWVQLPQPQHF

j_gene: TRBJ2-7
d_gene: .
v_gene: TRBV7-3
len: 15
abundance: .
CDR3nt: TGTGCCAGCAGCTTTGGGATGACAGGTGCCTACGAGCAGTACTTC
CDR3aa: CASSFGMTGAYEQYF

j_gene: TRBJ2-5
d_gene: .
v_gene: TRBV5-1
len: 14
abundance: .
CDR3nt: TGCGCCAGCAGCTTGGAGTCGAGAGGAAAGACCCAGTACTTC
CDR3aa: CASSLESRGKTQYF

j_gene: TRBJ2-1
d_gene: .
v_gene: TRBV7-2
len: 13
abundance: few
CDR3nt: TGTGCCAGCAGCTTAGAGGTCCGGAATGAGCAGTTCTTC
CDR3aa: CASSLEVRNEQFF

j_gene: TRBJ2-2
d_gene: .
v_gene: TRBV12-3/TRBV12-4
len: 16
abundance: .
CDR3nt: TGTGCCAGCAGTTTCCAGAGCCCTACGATAGGAGGGGAGCTGTTTTTT
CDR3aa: CASSFQSPTIGGELFF

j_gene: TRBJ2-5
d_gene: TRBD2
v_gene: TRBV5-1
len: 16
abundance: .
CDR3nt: TGCGCCAGCAGGACGACTAGCGGGGGGACTCAAGAGACCCAGTACTTC
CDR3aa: CASRTTSGGTQETQYF

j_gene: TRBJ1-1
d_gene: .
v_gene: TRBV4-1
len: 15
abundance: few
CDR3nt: TGCGCCAGCAGCCAAGGCCTCCCGGGAGGCGGGCAAGCTTTCTTT
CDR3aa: CASSQGLPGGGQAFF

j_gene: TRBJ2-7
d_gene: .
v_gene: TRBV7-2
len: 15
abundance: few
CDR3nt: TGTGCCAGCAGCCCCCGAGTAGCCGGACGGTACGAGCAGTACTTC
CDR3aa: CASSPRVAGRYEQYF

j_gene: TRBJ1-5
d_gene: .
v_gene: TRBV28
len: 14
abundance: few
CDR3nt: TGTGCCAGCAGTTTATTAGCAGTTAATCAGCCCCAGCATTTT
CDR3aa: CASSLLAVNQPQHF

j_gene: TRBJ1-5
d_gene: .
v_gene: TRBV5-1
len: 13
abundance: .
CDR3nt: TGCGCCAGCAGCGTGGGGGCTGGACAGCCCCAGCATTTT
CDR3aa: CASSVGAGQPQHF

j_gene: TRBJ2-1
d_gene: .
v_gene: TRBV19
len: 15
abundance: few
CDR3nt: TGTGCCAGTAGCCCGCTCCTTACTAGCTTCGATGAGCAGTTCTTC
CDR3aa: CASSPLLTSFDEQFF

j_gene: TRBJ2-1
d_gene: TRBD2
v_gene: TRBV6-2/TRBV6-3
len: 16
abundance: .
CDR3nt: TGTGCCAGCAGTTACTCAGATAGCGGGAGACGAGGTGAGCAGTTCTTC
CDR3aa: CASSYSDSGRRGEQFF

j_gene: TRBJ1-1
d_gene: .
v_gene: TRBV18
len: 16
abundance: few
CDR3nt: TGTGCCAGCTCACCAGACAGGTTTAGTATGAACACTGAAGCTTTCTTT
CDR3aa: CASSPDRFSMNTEAFF

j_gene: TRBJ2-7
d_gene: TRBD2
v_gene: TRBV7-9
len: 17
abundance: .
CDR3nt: TGTGCCAGCAGCCCCCAGGGTCAACTAGCGGGAGGAATCGAGCAGTACTTC
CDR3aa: CASSPQGQLAGGIEQYF

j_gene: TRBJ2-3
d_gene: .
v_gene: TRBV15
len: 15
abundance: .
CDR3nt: TGTGCCACCAGCCCACGACTCAAGGGGACAGATACGCAGTATTTT
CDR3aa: CATSPRLKGTDTQYF

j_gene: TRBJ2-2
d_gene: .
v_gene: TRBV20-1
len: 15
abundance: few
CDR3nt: TGCAGTGCTAGAGAGGCCGTAAGACAAGGCGGGGAGCTGTTTTTT
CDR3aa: CSAREAVRQGGELFF

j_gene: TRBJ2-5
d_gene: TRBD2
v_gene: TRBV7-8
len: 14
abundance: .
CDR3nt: TGTGCCAGCAGCCCTAGCGGGATGGTGAAGACCCAGTACTTC
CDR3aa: CASSPSGMVKTQYF

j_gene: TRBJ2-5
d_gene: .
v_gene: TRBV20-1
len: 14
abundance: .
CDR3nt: TGCAGTGCTAGAGAAGGGTCTGCTACAAAGACCCAGTACTTC
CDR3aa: CSAREGSATKTQYF

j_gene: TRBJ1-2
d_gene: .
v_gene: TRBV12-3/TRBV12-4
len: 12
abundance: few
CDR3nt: TGTGCCAGCACCTTCGCCAGCCTTGGCTACACCTTC
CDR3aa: CASTFASLGYTF

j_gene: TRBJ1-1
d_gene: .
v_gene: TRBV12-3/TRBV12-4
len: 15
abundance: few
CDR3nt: TGTGCCAGCAGTTTCAGCCAGGGATATAACACTGAAGCTTTCTTT
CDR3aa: CASSFSQGYNTEAFF

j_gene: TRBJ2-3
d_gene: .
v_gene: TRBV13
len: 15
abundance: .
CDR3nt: TGTGCCAGCAGCCCGAGGCGGAGTGTGGCAGATACGCAGTATTTT
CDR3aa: CASSPRRSVADTQYF

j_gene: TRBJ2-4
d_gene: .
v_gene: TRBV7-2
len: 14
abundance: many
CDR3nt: TGTGCCAGCAGCAACAAGGAGACCAAAAACATTCAGTACTTC
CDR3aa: CASSNKETKNIQYF

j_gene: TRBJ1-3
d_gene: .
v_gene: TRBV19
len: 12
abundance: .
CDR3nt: TGTGCCAGTACGACCACCCGAAACACCATATATTTT
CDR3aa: CASTTTRNTIYF

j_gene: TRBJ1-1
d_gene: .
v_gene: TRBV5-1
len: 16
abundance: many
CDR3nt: TGCGCCAGCAGCTTGGGGGTTTTGGGCCTGAACACTGAAGCTTTCTTT
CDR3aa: CASSLGVLGLNTEAFF

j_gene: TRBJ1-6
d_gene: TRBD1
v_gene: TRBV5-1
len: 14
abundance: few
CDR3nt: TGCGCCAGCAGCGCTGGACAGGTGGATTCACCCCTCCACTTT
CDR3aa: CASSAGQVDSPLHF

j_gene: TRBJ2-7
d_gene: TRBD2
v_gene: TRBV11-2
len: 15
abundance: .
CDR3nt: TGTGCCAGCAGCCCCTCTAGCGGGAGTGGGAACGAGCAGTACTTC
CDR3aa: CASSPSSGSGNEQYF

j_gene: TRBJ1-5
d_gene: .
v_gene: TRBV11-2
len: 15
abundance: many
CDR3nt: TGTGCCAGCAGCTCACTTACAGGGAGCAATCAGCCCCAGCATTTT
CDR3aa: CASSSLTGSNQPQHF

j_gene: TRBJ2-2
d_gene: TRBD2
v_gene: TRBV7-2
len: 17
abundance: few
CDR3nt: TGTGCCAGCAGCTTGGGACTAGCGGGAGTGGGCACCGGGGAGCTGTTTTTT
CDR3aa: CASSLGLAGVGTGELFF

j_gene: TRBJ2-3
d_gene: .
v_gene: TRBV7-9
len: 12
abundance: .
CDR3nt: TGTGCCAGCAGCGTTGCTAGGCAGACGCAGTATTTT
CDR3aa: CASSVARQTQYF

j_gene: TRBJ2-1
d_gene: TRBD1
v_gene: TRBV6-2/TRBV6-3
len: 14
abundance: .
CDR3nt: TGTGCCAGCAGGGGACAGGGGAAAGGTAATGAGCAGTTCTTC
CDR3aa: CASRGQGKGNEQFF

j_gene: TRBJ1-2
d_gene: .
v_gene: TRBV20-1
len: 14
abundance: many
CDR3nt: TGCAGTGCTAGCGATACAGGGTACCAAGTGGGCTACACCTTC
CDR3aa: CSASDTGYQVGYTF

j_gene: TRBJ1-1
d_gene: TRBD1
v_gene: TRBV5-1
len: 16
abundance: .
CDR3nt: TGCGCCAGCAGCTTGGGACAGGGGATTGGGTACACTGAAGCTTTCTTT
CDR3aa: CASSLGQGIGYTEAFF

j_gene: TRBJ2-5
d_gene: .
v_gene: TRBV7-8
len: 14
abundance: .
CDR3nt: TGTGCCAGCAGCTTAGAATCCAGGGATGAGACCCAGTACTTC
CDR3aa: CASSLESRDETQYF

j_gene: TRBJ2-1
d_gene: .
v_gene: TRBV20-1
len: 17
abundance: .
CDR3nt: TGCAGTGCTATTACTCGGGGGGCCAGAGACCTTTACAATGAGCAGTTCTTC
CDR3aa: CSAITRGARDLYNEQFF

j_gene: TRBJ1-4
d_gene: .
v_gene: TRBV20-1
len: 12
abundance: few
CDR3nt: TGCAGTGCTCTGAGTAAGGGGGAAAAACTGTTTTTT
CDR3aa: CSALSKGEKLFF

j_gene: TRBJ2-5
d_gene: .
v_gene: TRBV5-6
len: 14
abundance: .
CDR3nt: TGTGCCAGCAGCCGACTGGGGGGAGGAGAGACCCAGTACTTC
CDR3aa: CASSRLGGGETQYF

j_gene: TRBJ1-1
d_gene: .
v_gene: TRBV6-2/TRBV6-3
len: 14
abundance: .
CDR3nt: TGTGCCAGCAGTCAACCCGGGGGTGGCACTGAAGCTTTCTTT
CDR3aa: CASSQPGGGTEAFF

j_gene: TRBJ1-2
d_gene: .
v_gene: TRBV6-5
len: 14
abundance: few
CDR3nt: TGTGCCAGCAGTTACTCGGGAGGGTACGATGGCTACACCTTC
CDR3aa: CASSYSGGYDGYTF

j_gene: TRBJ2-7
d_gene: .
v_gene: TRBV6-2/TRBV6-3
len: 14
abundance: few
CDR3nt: TGTGCCAGCAGCAGGGACGATCGGGTCGGCGAGCAGTACTTC
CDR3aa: CASSRDDRVGEQYF

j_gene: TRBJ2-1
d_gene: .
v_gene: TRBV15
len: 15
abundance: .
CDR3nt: TGTGCCACCAGCATCAGGGCGGGAACTTACAATGAGCAGTTCTTC
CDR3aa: CATSIRAGTYNEQFF

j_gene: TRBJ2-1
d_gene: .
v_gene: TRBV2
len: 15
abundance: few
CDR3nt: TGTGCCAGCAGATACCGGGACGGCTTATACAATGAGCAGTTCTTC
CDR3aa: CASRYRDGLYNEQFF

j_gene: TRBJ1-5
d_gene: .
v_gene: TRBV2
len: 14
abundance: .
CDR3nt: TGTGCCAGCAGTGAATACAGGGCGGATCAGCCCCAGCATTTT
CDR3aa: CASSEYRADQPQHF

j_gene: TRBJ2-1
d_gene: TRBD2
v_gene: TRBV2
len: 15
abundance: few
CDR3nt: TGTGCCAGCAGTGAGGAGACTAGCTTTTACAATGAGCAGTTCTTC
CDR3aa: CASSEETSFYNEQFF

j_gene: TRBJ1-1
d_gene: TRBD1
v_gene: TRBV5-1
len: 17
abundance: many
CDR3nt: TGCGCCAGCAGCTTGGGGACAGGGAGGTTAGGGAACACTGAAGCTTTCTTT
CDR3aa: CASSLGTGRLGNTEAFF

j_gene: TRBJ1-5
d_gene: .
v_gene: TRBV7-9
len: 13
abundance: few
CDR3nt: TGTGCCAGCAGCCGGATTAGCAATCAGCCCCAGCATTTT
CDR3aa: CASSRISNQPQHF

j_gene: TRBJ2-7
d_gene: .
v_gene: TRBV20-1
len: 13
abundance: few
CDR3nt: TGCAGTGCTAATCAGCCAGGGGTTCACGAGCAGTACTTC
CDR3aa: CSANQPGVHEQYF

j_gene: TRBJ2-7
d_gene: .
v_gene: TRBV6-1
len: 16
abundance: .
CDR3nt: TGTGCCAGCAGTGGAGACACAACCAGGGCTTCCTACGAGCAGTACTTC
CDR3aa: CASSGDTTRASYEQYF

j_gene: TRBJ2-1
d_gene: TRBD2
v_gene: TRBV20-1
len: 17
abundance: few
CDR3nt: TGCAGTGCTAGAGCCTTTCAGGGTAGCGGGGGGTACAATGAGCAGTTCTTC
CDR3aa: CSARAFQGSGGYNEQFF

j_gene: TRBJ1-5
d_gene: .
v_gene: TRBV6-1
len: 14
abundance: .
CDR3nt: TGTGCCAGCAGCACCTTGGTGGGCAATCAGCCCCAGCATTTT
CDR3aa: CASSTLVGNQPQHF

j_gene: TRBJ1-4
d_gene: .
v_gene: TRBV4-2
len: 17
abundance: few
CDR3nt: TGTGCCAGCAGCCAAGAGGTGACGGACGGGGGGGTGGAAAAACTGTTTTTT
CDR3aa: CASSQEVTDGGVEKLFF

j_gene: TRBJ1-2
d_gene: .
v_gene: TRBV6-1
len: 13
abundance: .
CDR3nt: TGTGCCAGCAGCTTCGGGACCATCTATGGCTACACCTTC
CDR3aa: CASSFGTIYGYTF

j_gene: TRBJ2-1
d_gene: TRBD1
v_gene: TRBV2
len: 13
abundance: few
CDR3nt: TGTGCCAGCAGTGAGGACAGGGACAATGAGCAGTTCTTC
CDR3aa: CASSEDRDNEQFF